This T cell receptor (beta chain) was observed in a study of blood T cell repertoires in COVID-19. This CDR3 has 16 amino acids. V was trimmed by 4 bases and J by 1 base, leaving 14 bases between them. From germline, CDR1 is SGHRS and CDR2 YFSETQ. Those enrolled, adults aged roughly 18 to 100 years, came from about two dozen US areas. Some clones are missing from TCRdb's copy, which holds only in-frame ones; the method was immunoSEQ multiplex PCR. Of some 430,000 clones detected, roughly 88% appear once; the ten largest clones hold 0.55% to 0.75%. The chain employs TRBV5-1 and TRBJ1-4; possible D gene TRBD1, 6 bases. The sample taken for sequencing was PBMCs or T cells enriched from blood (not recorded which). This receptor was taken from a man aged 18 to 29 who had recovered from COVID-19. This chain's CDR3 is CASSTGTLLTNEKLFF. The CDR3 DNA follows: TGCGCCAGCAGCACCGGGACACTTCTAACTAATGAAAAACTGTTTTTT. The variable domain in full, completed from reference TRBV5-1 and TRBJ1-4, reads KAGVTQTPRYLIKTRGQQVTLSCSPISGHRSVSWYQQTPGQGLQFLFEYFSETQRNKGNFPGRFSGRQFSNSRSEMNVSTLELGDSALYLCASSTGTLLTNEKLFFGSGTQLSVL.